One sample yielded the 21 T cell receptor beta chains listed below, sequenced in a study of cytomegalovirus exposure and HLA in healthy donors. Primers included in the PCR were 60 Vbeta and 13 Jbeta primers. Clones were sequenced by immunoSEQ multiplex PCR, and TCRdb holds only the in-frame ones, with some missing. The sample yields about 200,000 clones, 70% seen once. The sequenced material came from PBMCs. The receptors come from a middle-aged man in good health and CMV-seropositive.

This rearrangement joins TRBV7-2 to TRBJ2-5; 8 bases map to TRBD2. Germline assignment: CDR1 SGHTA and CDR2 FQGNSA. V lost 3 bases to trimming and J lost 0 bases; unmatched junction nucleotides: 6. This CDR3 has 16 amino acids. CDR3 protein: CASSLAGGGNQETQYF. The CDR3 nucleotides read TGTGCCAGCAGCTTGGCCGGCGGGGGGAACCAAGAGACCCAGTACTTC.

The V gene is TRBV2, the J gene TRBJ1-5, with TRBD1 identical over 7 bases. V gave up 6 bases and J gave up 2 bases; unmatched junction bases: 7. The CDR3 is 15 amino acids. Germline V gene lookup returns CDR1 SNHLY and CDR2 FYNNEI. The DNA for the CDR3 is TGTGCCAGCAGCTTACAGGGGCTGGGCAATCAGCCCCAGCATTTT. It translates to CASSLQGLGNQPQHF.

The genes are TRBV6-5 and TRBJ1-5; D unresolved. This CDR3 has 13 amino acids. Per germline, CDR1 MNHEY and CDR2 SVGAGI. V dropped 5 bases and J dropped 5 bases, with 10 bases sitting between them. In DNA, the CDR3 is TGTGCCAGCAGTAGGTCAGGCCATCAGCCCCAGCATTTT. Its protein product is CASSRSGHQPQHF.

The rearrangement links TRBV19 to TRBJ1-5; D ambiguous. The germline CDR1 and CDR2 sequences are LNHDA and SQIVND (reference sequence). The CDR3 loop spans 12 amino acids. Deletions cut 10 bases from V and 4 bases from J, with 11 bases between. The CDR3 DNA reads TGTGCCACTAATGGGAGAAATCAGCCCCAGCATTTT. It specifies CATNGRNQPQHF.

The chain joins TRBV19 to TRBJ1-1; 8 nucleotides agree with TRBD1. The CDR3 extends over 16 amino acids. The germline CDR1 and CDR2 sequences are LNHDA and SQIVND (reference sequence). The J segment lost 0 bases and the V segment lost 5 bases, leaving 8 bases of the junction unmatched. The CDR3: CASSPRTGRMNTEAFF. The DNA for the CDR3 is TGTGCCAGTAGTCCCCGGACAGGGCGCATGAACACTGAAGCTTTCTTT.

This clone was counted a single time. The chain carries TRBV7-9 and TRBJ1-2, with no clear D. CDR3 length equals 12 residues. CDR1 and CDR2 from the germline V gene are SEHNR and FQNEAQ (reference sequence). With 1 base removed from V and 11 bases from J, the gap between germline ends came to 11 bases. The CDR3 DNA follows: TGTGCCAGCAGCTTAGACCACAGTGGATACACCTTC. This translates into CASSLDHSGYTF.

This clone has only one observation. The J gene is TRBJ1-4, the V gene TRBV4-2; TRBD1 is a possible D gene (5 bases). The CDR3 contains 17 residues. V was trimmed by 3 bases and J by 6 bases, leaving 20 bases between them. Germline V CDR1 and CDR2: LGHNA, YNFKEQ. CDR3 DNA: TGTGCCAGCAGCCACCTCATCGACGGGACTTGGGATGAAAAACTGTTTTTT. It encodes CASSHLIDGTWDEKLFF.

The V call is TRBV7-9, the J call TRBJ2-1, with D perhaps matching TRBD1 (5 bases). Trimming cost V 5 bases and J 4 bases, with 15 bases left between them. The V gene's germline CDR1 is SEHNR and CDR2 FQNEAQ (reference sequence). This CDR3 is built from 15 residues. DNA of the CDR3: TGTGCCAGCAGCATATTGGGGCTCGGATACAATGAGCAGTTCTTC. Translating it yields CASSILGLGYNEQFF. The variable domain in full, completed from reference TRBV7-9 and TRBJ2-1, reads DTGVSQNPRHKITKRGQNVTFRCDPISEHNRLYWYRQTLGQGPEFLTYFQNEAQLEKSRLLSDRFSAERPKGSFSTLEIQRTEQGDSAMYLCASSILGLGYNEQFFGPGTRLTVL.

The chain combines TRBV6-6 with TRBJ2-6; D possibly corresponds to TRBD1 (6 bases). Germline CDR1 is MNHNY and CDR2 is SVGAGI (reference sequence). Deletions cut 2 bases from V and 3 bases from J, with 11 bases between. This CDR3 region has 16 residues. CDR3 amino acids: CASSYLGARGANVLTF. The CDR3 DNA follows: TGTGCCAGCAGTTACCTGGGGGCGCGTGGGGCCAACGTCCTGACTTTC.

V is TRBV9 and J is TRBJ2-2, with TRBD1 matching over 9 bases. Germline CDR1 reads SGDLS; CDR2 reads YYNGEE. This CDR3 has 15 amino acids. Trimming removed 6 bases from V and 0 bases from J; junction bases left unmatched: 3. CDR3 sequence reads: CASNRGPTNTGELFF. The CDR3 bases are TGTGCCAGCAACAGGGGGCCAACGAACACCGGGGAGCTGTTTTTT. The full variable domain, with the rest looked up from reference TRBV9 and TRBJ2-2, is DSGVTQTPKHLITATGQRVTLRCSPRSGDLSVYWYQQSLDQGLQFLIQYYNGEERAKGNILERFSAQQFPDLHSELNLSSLELGDSALYFCASNRGPTNTGELFFGEGSRLTVL.

The chain employs TRBV29-1 and TRBJ1-1; perhaps TRBD1 as D (6 bases). The germline V gene encodes CDR1 SQVTM and CDR2 ANQGSEA. Trimming stripped 6 bases from V and 1 base from J, with 6 bases between. This CDR3 contains 11 residues. CDR3: CSVGQNTEAFF. The CDR3 DNA reads as TGCAGCGTGGGACAGAACACTGAAGCTTTCTTT. Full variable domain (outside the CDR3, taken from reference TRBV29-1 and TRBJ1-1): SAVISQKPSRDICQRGTSLTIQCQVDSQVTMMFWYRQQPGQSLTLIATANQGSEATYESGFVIDKFPISRPNLTFSTLTVSNMSPEDSSIYLCSVGQNTEAFFGQGTRLTVV.

The chain carries TRBV5-8 and TRBJ1-3; D ambiguous. CDR3 length equals 13 residues. Trimming removed 4 bases at V and 2 bases at J, with 7 bases between. Germline V CDR1 and CDR2: SGHTS, YDEGEE. The CDR3 nucleotides read TGTGCCAGCAGCCCCGAGACTGGAAACACCATATATTTT. Amino acids: CASSPETGNTIYF. Together with reference TRBV5-8 and TRBJ1-3, the CDR3 gives the full variable domain: EAGVTQSPTHLIKTRGQQATLRCSPISGHTSVYWYQQALGLGLQFLLWYDEGEERNRGNFPPRFSGRQFPNYSSELNVNALELEDSALYLCASSPETGNTIYFGEGSWLTVV.

The rearrangement uses TRBV7-3 and TRBJ1-1; TRBD1 aligns across 8 bases. Germline V gene lookup returns CDR1 SGHTA and CDR2 FQGTGA. V gave up 5 bases and J gave up 1 base; unmatched junction bases: 6. The CDR3 extends over 15 amino acids. The CDR3, as DNA: TGTGCCAGCAGCAACGGACAGGGCGAGAACACTGAAGCTTTCTTT. Translating gives CASSNGQGENTEAFF. The whole variable domain, remainder taken from reference TRBV7-3 and TRBJ1-1, is GAGVSQTPSNKVTEKGKYVELRCDPISGHTALYWYRQSLGQGPEFLIYFQGTGAADDSGLPNDRFFAVRPEGSVSTLKIQRTERGDSAVYLCASSNGQGENTEAFFGQGTRLTVV.

This chain joins TRBV28 and TRBJ2-7, with TRBD2 matching 11 bases. This CDR3 has 15 amino acids. J was trimmed by 2 bases and V by 4 bases; bases with no gene match: 4. Germline CDR1 MDHEN, CDR2 SYDVKM. For the CDR3, the DNA is TGTGCCAGCAGTTGGGGGACTAGCGGAACCTACGAGCAGTACTTC. This codes for CASSWGTSGTYEQYF.

V and J are TRBV18 and TRBJ2-6, with TRBD2 as a possible D gene (6 bases). The CDR3 has 15 residues. Germline CDR1 and CDR2: KGHSH and LQKENI. The germline V and J ends were trimmed by 8 bases and 0 bases, with 11 bases remaining between them. CDR3 sequence (DNA): TGTGCCAGCCTCCCCGGGGGCTCTGGGGCCAACGTCCTGACTTTC. Its translation: CASLPGGSGANVLTF.

The J gene is TRBJ1-2, the V gene TRBV6-5; D possibly corresponds to TRBD1 (5 bases). From germline, CDR1 is MNHEY and CDR2 SVGAGI. Trimming left V 0 bases short and J 8 bases short, with 13 bases between. CDR3 length: 14 amino acids. CDR3 nucleotides: TGTGCCAGCAGTTACTCGGGCCAGGGAGGAGGCTACACCTTC. Translating it yields CASSYSGQGGGYTF.

This clone was counted only a few times. V is TRBV28 and J is TRBJ1-3; 10 positions match TRBD1. Germline V gives CDR1 MDHEN, CDR2 SYDVKM. After removal of 8 bases from V and 16 bases from J, the junction contained 5 bases not matched to a gene. The CDR3 contains 10 residues. The DNA of the CDR3 is TGTGCCAGCGAGGGACAGGGGTGGTATTTT. Encoded protein: CASEGQGWYF.

This clone was picked up a small number of times. This chain joins TRBV15 and TRBJ2-7, with D tentatively TRBD2 (6 bases). Germline lookup yields CDR1 LNHNV and CDR2 YYDKDF (reference sequence). CDR3 size: 16 residues. The ends were cut back, 0 bases at V and 2 bases at J, with 14 bases in the middle. CDR3 coding DNA: TGTGCCACCAGCAGAGAGGAACCAGGGAGGCCCTACGAGCAGTACTTC. It specifies CATSREEPGRPYEQYF.

The chain joins TRBV18 to TRBJ2-1; D ambiguous. Trimming left V 0 bases short and J 3 bases short, with 6 bases between. The CDR3 has 14 residues. Germline V gene lookup returns CDR1 KGHSH and CDR2 LQKENI. CDR3 sequence (DNA): TGTGCCAGCTCACCACCATCGGGCTACAATGAGCAGTTCTTC. Translation gives CASSPPSGYNEQFF.

This chain connects TRBV5-1 to TRBJ2-7; D is possibly TRBD1 (5 bases). Germline V gene sequence: CDR1 SGHRS, CDR2 YFSETQ. The CDR3 is 15 residues long. V was clipped by 0 bases and J by 3 bases, with 13 bases between them. CDR3 sequence (DNA): TGCGCCAGCAGCTTGGGCTGGGGCACGTACTACGAGCAGTACTTC. Protein: CASSLGWGTYYEQYF.

This chain links TRBV19 with TRBJ1-1; no clear D gene. The germline V gene encodes CDR1 LNHDA and CDR2 SQIVND (reference sequence). V shed 6 bases and J shed 1 base, with 9 bases lying between them. This CDR3 contains 13 residues. The CDR3, as DNA: TGTGCCAGTAGGATTGGGAGGAACACTGAAGCTTTCTTT. The encoded protein is CASRIGRNTEAFF.